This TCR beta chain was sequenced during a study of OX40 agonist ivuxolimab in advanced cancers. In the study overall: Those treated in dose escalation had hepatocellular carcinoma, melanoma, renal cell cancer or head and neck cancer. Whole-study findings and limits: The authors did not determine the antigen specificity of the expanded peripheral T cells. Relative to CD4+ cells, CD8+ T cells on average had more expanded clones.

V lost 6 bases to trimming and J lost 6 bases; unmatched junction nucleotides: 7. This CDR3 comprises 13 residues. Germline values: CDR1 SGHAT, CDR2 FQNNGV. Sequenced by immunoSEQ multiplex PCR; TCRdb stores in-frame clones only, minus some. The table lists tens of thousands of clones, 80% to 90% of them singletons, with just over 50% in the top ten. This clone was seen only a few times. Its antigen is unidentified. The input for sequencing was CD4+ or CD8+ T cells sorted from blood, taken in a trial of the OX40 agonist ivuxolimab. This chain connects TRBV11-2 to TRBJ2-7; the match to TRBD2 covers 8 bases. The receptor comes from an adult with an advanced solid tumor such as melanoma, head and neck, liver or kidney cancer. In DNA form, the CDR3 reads TGTGCCAGCAGAATACTACTAGCGGCCGAGCAGTACTTC. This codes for CASRILLAAEQYF.